The 2 T cell receptor beta chains in this list originate from one sample, sequenced in a study of T cell responses to AZD1222 COVID-19 vaccine. Repertoires were generated with immunoSEQ multiplex PCR, while TCRdb's copy carries only in-frame clones and drops some. The sample has 200,000 to 250,000 clones; just over 90% are singletons. The starting material was peripheral blood, obtained on day 0 of MenACWY control vaccination. These receptors came from an adult in good health.

The chain joins TRBV6-5 to TRBJ2-5; perhaps TRBD1 as D (6 bases). Germline CDR1 and CDR2: MNHEY and SVGAGI. V was clipped by 0 bases and J by 9 bases, with 11 bases between them. The CDR3 loop spans 13 amino acids. For the CDR3, the DNA is TGTGCCAGCAGTTACTCGAGGGGGTCTGCCCAGTACTTC. This gives the protein CASSYSRGSAQYF.

The chain combines TRBV6-5 with TRBJ1-1, with D possibly TRBD1 on 6 matching bases. The germline V gene encodes CDR1 MNHEY and CDR2 SVGAGI. V was cut by 6 bases and J by 2 bases, with 16 bases left in between. This CDR3 has 15 amino acids. CDR3: CASSDRWGTNTEAFF. CDR3 nucleotides: TGTGCCAGCAGCGACAGGTGGGGGACTAACACTGAAGCTTTCTTT.